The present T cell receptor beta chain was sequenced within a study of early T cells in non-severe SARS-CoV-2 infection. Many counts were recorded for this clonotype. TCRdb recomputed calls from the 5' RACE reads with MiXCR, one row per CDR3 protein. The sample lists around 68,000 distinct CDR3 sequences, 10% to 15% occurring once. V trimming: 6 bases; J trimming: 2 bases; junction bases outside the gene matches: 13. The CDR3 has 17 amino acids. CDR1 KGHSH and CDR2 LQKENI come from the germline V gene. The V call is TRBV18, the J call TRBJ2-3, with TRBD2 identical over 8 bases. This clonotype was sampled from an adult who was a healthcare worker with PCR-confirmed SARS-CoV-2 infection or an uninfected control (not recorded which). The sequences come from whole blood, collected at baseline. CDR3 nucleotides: TGTGCCAGCTCCCCAATCCCAGCGGGGGCCCTCACAGATACGCAGTATTTT. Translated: CASSPIPAGALTDTQYF.